The entry below describes one TCR beta chain. As yet, its antigen is unknown. The source of the sample is a study of early T cells in non-severe SARS-CoV-2 infection. For the study at large: The study sequenced bulk RNA from unsorted whole blood, with chains unpaired.

Study conclusions and caveats: VDJdb matching, biased toward anti-spike CD8 responses, missed private and CD4 specificities.

From germline, CDR1 is SGHAT and CDR2 FQNNGV. This CDR3 spans 17 amino acids. The junction had 12 bases not matched to a gene; V was cut back by 4 bases and J by 7 bases. Individual cDNA molecules were tagged with unique molecular identifiers. TCRdb analysed the 5' RACE reads with MiXCR anew, one entry per CDR3 protein. This sample has fewer than 85,000 distinct CDR3 sequences, with around 8.7% found just once. The chain recombines TRBV11-2 with TRBJ2-7, with 14 nucleotides matching TRBD2. The origin of this receptor is an adult who was a healthcare worker with PCR-confirmed SARS-CoV-2 infection or an uninfected control (not recorded which). Material: whole blood. The DNA for the CDR3 is TGTGCCAGCAGCTGGGGCCCCCCGGGACTAGCGGGAGTTGAGCAGTACTTC. It translates to CASSWGPPGLAGVEQYF.